These 27 T cell receptor beta chains were all obtained from the same sample, sequenced in a study of blood T cell repertoires in COVID-19 (dated by TCRdb to 2018 to 2021). The method was the immunoSEQ multiplex PCR assay. In its TCRdb copy, this immuneACCESS table keeps in-frame sequences only and misses some clones. Where compared with another copy, unresolved V genes explain less than half of these, and the others have no known cause. This sample is represented by approximately 400,000 clones; around nine tenths of them were singletons. The top ten constitute 0.9% to 1.5% of the sample. The source material was PBMCs or T cells enriched from blood (not recorded which). These receptors came from a woman aged 18-29 years who had recovered from COVID-19.

The rearrangement uses TRBV29-1 and TRBJ2-3; maybe TRBD2 (6 bases). The CDR3 contains 15 residues. Germline assignment: CDR1 SQVTM and CDR2 ANQGSEA. Trimming took off 4 bases at V and 2 bases at J, with 16 bases between the two ends. CDR3 loop: CSVVPAGLNTDTQYF. CDR3 DNA: TGCAGCGTTGTACCCGCGGGGCTAAACACAGATACGCAGTATTTT.

The gene calls are TRBV19 and TRBJ1-5; D unresolved. The V gene lost 7 bases and the J gene lost 0 bases, with 13 bases spanning the gap. The CDR3 is 15 amino acids. Germline V CDR1 and CDR2: LNHDA, SQIVND (reference sequence). CDR3 DNA: TGTGCCAGTAATCAGGCAAGGTATAGCAATCAGCCCCAGCATTTT. It yields the protein CASNQARYSNQPQHF.

The chain has TRBV5-1 and TRBJ2-7, with 7 bases matching TRBD2. Germline assignment: CDR1 SGHRS and CDR2 YFSETQ. This CDR3 is built from 13 residues. Germline trimming cut 0 bases from V and 4 bases from J; bases unmatched to any gene: 1. CDR3: CASSLEREYEQYF. The CDR3 DNA sequence: TGCGCCAGCAGCTTGGAGCGGGAATACGAGCAGTACTTC.

The rearrangement uses TRBV6-5 and TRBJ1-1, with D hard to call. Looked up from germline, CDR1 is MNHEY and CDR2 is SVGAGI. V was cut by 6 bases and J by 8 bases, with 19 bases left in between. CDR3 size: 14 residues. The CDR3 region is CASSLFAGSREAFF. The CDR3 DNA sequence: TGTGCCAGCAGCCTATTTGCCGGGTCTAGGGAAGCTTTCTTT.

The rearrangement uses TRBV7-2 and TRBJ1-5; the D gene is possibly TRBD1 (6 bases). V lost 3 bases and J 2 bases, leaving 11 bases between the germline ends. CDR3 length: 15 residues. Germline V gives CDR1 SGHTA, CDR2 FQGNSA. CDR3 sequence reads: CASSFLQGGNQPQHF. The CDR3 DNA sequence: TGTGCCAGCAGCTTCTTACAGGGTGGCAATCAGCCCCAGCATTTT.

The rearrangement joins TRBV6-2 or TRBV6-3 to TRBJ2-7; 10 nucleotides line up with TRBD2. Losses at the gene ends were 5 bases for V and 3 bases for J; bases not matched to a gene: 7. The CDR3 runs 15 residues. Germline V gene sequence: CDR1 MNHEY, CDR2 SVGEGT. The CDR3 reads CASSTSGEPYYEQYF. The CDR3 DNA sequence: TGTGCCAGCAGTACTAGCGGGGAGCCTTACTACGAGCAGTACTTC.

The chain combines TRBV2 with TRBJ1-5, with TRBD1 matching 12 bases. Germline V gene lookup returns CDR1 SNHLY and CDR2 FYNNEI. This CDR3 spans 16 amino acids. V trimming: 6 bases; J trimming: 4 bases; junction bases outside the gene matches: 7. CDR3 amino acids: CASSVGTGGSNQPQHF. CDR3 bases: TGTGCCAGCAGCGTGGGGACAGGGGGCAGTAATCAGCCCCAGCATTTT.

The chain recombines TRBV13 with TRBJ1-2; TRBD1 matches 7 bases. This CDR3 spans 15 amino acids. The germline CDR1 and CDR2 sequences are PRHDT and FYEKMQ (reference sequence). J gave up 1 base and V 0 bases, and 2 bases lay outside the gene matches. The CDR3 DNA sequence: TGTGCCAGCAGCTTAGGGACAGGGAATAACTATGGCTACACCTTC. Its protein is CASSLGTGNNYGYTF.

V usage is TRBV29-1 and J usage is TRBJ2-1; no reliable D call. Germline V lookup: CDR1 SQVTM, CDR2 ANQGSEA. The CDR3 runs 12 residues. Trimming stripped 3 bases from V and 6 bases from J, with 9 bases between. The CDR3 region has the DNA TGCAGCGTTGAGGTCACAGCCAATGAGCAGTTCTTC. This codes for CSVEVTANEQFF.

The chain carries TRBV3-1 (or the pseudogene TRBV3-2) and TRBJ2-7, with TRBD2 identical over 7 bases. The germline V gene encodes CDR1 LGHDT and CDR2 YNNKEL (reference sequence). The V gene end was trimmed by 5 bases and the J gene end by 2 bases; junction bases not matched to a gene: 6. The CDR3 extends over 14 amino acids. The CDR3 is CASSLSGTTYEQYF. The CDR3 DNA reads as TGTGCCAGCAGCTTATCCGGGACTACCTACGAGCAGTACTTC.

The chain has TRBV11-2 and TRBJ2-7; tentatively, D is TRBD1 (5 bases). CDR1 and CDR2 (germline): SGHAT, FQNNGV. The CDR3 runs 13 residues. The ends were cut back, 4 bases at V and 5 bases at J, with 12 bases in the middle. The CDR3 region is CASSSPGRDEQYF. For the CDR3, the DNA is TGTGCCAGCAGCTCCCCCGGCAGGGACGAGCAGTACTTC.

This chain uses TRBV29-1 with TRBJ1-1; 7 nucleotides match TRBD1. The ends lost 5 bases at V and 3 bases at J; junction bases unmatched: 3. This CDR3 comprises 12 residues. Looked up from germline, CDR1 is SQVTM and CDR2 is ANQGSEA. The CDR3 nucleotides read TGCAGCGTTTGCAGGGGGGACACTGAAGCTTTCTTT. Protein sequence: CSVCRGDTEAFF.

The chain has TRBV5-1 and TRBJ2-5; 8 bases map to TRBD2. The J segment lost 9 bases and the V segment lost 1 base, leaving 11 bases of the junction unmatched. Germline CDR1 reads SGHRS; CDR2 reads YFSETQ. The CDR3 extends over 15 amino acids. The CDR3: CASSLRYGTSEAQYF. The CDR3 DNA reads as TGCGCCAGCAGCTTGAGGTACGGGACTAGTGAGGCCCAGTACTTC.

The gene calls are TRBV7-9 and TRBJ2-7, with D possibly being TRBD2 (6 bases). CDR3 length: 13 amino acids. CDR1 SEHNR and CDR2 FQNEAQ come from the germline V gene (reference sequence). V lost 5 bases and J 5 bases, leaving 13 bases between the germline ends. In DNA, the CDR3 is TGTGCCAGCAGCCCCCCAGGAGGGCACGAGCAGTACTTC. Translating gives CASSPPGGHEQYF.

Only a few counts were recorded for this clone. The chain couples TRBV6-2 or TRBV6-3 to TRBJ1-5; 7 positions agree with TRBD1. The CDR3 runs 15 residues. V shed 2 bases, J shed 2 bases, and the junction held 3 bases outside the gene matches. Germline-derived CDR1 and CDR2 are MNHEY and SVGEGT. The CDR3, as DNA: TGTGCCAGCAGTTACGGGACAGAGGGCAATCAGCCCCAGCATTTT. Translating it yields CASSYGTEGNQPQHF.

This chain connects TRBV24-1 to TRBJ2-3; D possibly corresponds to TRBD1 (6 bases). Deletions cut 5 bases from V and 5 bases from J, with 13 bases between. The CDR3 sequence is 14 residues long. Germline V gene sequence: CDR1 KGHDR, CDR2 SFDVKD. CDR3 residues: CATSVSGAKDTQYF. The DNA for the CDR3 is TGTGCCACCAGTGTATCAGGGGCGAAAGATACGCAGTATTTT.

V usage is TRBV27 and J usage is TRBJ1-4; TRBD1 matches 9 bases. J gave up 7 bases and V 8 bases, and 8 bases lay outside the gene matches. This CDR3 contains 14 residues. Germline CDR1 reads MNHEY; CDR2 reads SMNVEV (reference sequence). CDR3: CASQHRGRGEKLFF. The CDR3 DNA sequence: TGTGCCAGCCAACACAGGGGGCGGGGTGAAAAACTGTTTTTT.

J is TRBJ1-5 and V is TRBV30; D is uncertain. Trimming pared 5 bases from V and 4 bases from J, leaving 12 bases between. The CDR3 is made up of 13 amino acids. Germline-derived CDR1 and CDR2 are GTSNPN and SVGIG (reference sequence). The CDR3 DNA is TGTGCCTGGGCCCACACCTTTAATCAGCCCCAGCATTTT. Translated: CAWAHTFNQPQHF.

The gene calls are TRBV27 and TRBJ2-7; D might be TRBD1 (5 bases). Germline CDR1 MNHEY, CDR2 SMNVEV (reference sequence). V was clipped by 8 bases and J by 0 bases, with 11 bases between them. The CDR3 runs 13 residues. The CDR3 protein is CASGRTSSYEQYF. The CDR3 coding sequence is TGTGCCAGCGGCCGGACATCCTCCTACGAGCAGTACTTC.

V usage is TRBV5-1 and J usage is TRBJ2-7; the D gene is possibly TRBD2 (5 bases). Germline V gene sequence: CDR1 SGHRS, CDR2 YFSETQ. This CDR3 region has 11 residues. The ends were cut back, 0 bases at V and 12 bases at J, with 10 bases in the middle. The CDR3 region has the DNA TGCGCCAGCAGCTTGGGAGGAGGCAGGTACTTC. As protein: CASSLGGGRYF.

This chain links TRBV10-3 with TRBJ1-2; 7 nucleotides align to TRBD1. V dropped 6 bases and J dropped 7; count of bases not matched to a gene: 8. CDR1 is ENHRY, CDR2 SYGVKD, per germline. This CDR3 contains 13 residues. The CDR3 is CAISGTAVFGYTF. DNA of the CDR3: TGTGCCATCAGCGGGACAGCTGTTTTTGGCTACACCTTC.

The chain uses TRBV7-6 and TRBJ2-5; D is possibly TRBD2 (6 bases). This CDR3 is built from 15 residues. V lost 1 base and J 5 bases, leaving 14 bases between the germline ends. The V gene's germline CDR1 is SGHVS and CDR2 FNYEAQ. The CDR3 DNA sequence: TGTGCCAGCAGCTTAGGCGCCGGGGGACGGGAGACCCAGTACTTC. Translating gives CASSLGAGGRETQYF.

The V gene is TRBV28, the J gene TRBJ1-5; possible D gene TRBD1, 5 bases. Per the germline V gene, CDR1 is MDHEN and CDR2 is SYDVKM. This CDR3 contains 15 residues. The V end was cut by 11 bases, the J end by 2 bases, with 19 bases between. DNA for the CDR3: TGTGCCGGTCAGATGGGGGGGGAGGGCAATCAGCCCCAGCATTTT. It codes for CAGQMGGEGNQPQHF.

The genes are TRBV6-1 and TRBJ1-2; D unclear. The germline V gene encodes CDR1 MNHNS and CDR2 SASEGT. V shed 0 bases and J shed 4 bases, with 6 bases lying between them. This CDR3 region has 13 residues. CDR3 DNA sequence: TGTGCCAGCAGTGAAGCGCCGGGCTATGGCTACACCTTC. The encoded protein is CASSEAPGYGYTF.

The sample holds a few counts of this clone. The CDR3 coding sequence is TGTGCCAGCAGCCTTCTAACCCTCAGGACAGGGTTGAACACTGAAGCTTTCTTT. Residues: CASSLLTLRTGLNTEAFF. The V gene is TRBV14, the J gene TRBJ1-1; the match to TRBD1 covers 8 bases. With 4 bases clipped from V and 0 bases from J, the junction kept 13 bases outside the gene matches. Per germline, CDR1 SGHDN and CDR2 FVKESK. This CDR3 contains 18 residues.

This chain uses TRBV7-2 with TRBJ1-4; 7 bases map to TRBD1. Germline V gene data show CDR1 as SGHTA and CDR2 as FQGNSA. Trimming took 3 bases from V and 7 from J; bases not matched to a gene: 11. This CDR3 has 16 amino acids. The DNA of the CDR3 is TGTGCCAGCAGCTTCCCCCGGACAGGTGTGGGTGAAAAACTGTTTTTT. Encoded protein: CASSFPRTGVGEKLFF.

The chain employs TRBV29-1 and TRBJ1-2; 7 bases agree with TRBD1. Per the germline V gene, CDR1 is SQVTM and CDR2 is ANQGSEA. CDR3 length: 12 amino acids. Germline trimming cut 4 bases from V and 6 bases from J; bases unmatched to any gene: 5. For the CDR3, the DNA is TGCAGCGTTGGCGTCAGGGGGAATGGCTACACCTTC. It specifies CSVGVRGNGYTF.